The present T cell receptor beta chain was sequenced within a study of blood T cell repertoires in COVID-19. Profiled with immunoSEQ multiplex PCR; TCRdb holds only in-frame clones, not every one. The table records 120,000 to 150,000 clones, more than 75% of them present only once. This CDR3 has 15 residues. Germline V gene lookup returns CDR1 LNHDA and CDR2 SQIVND (reference sequence). V was trimmed by 1 base and J by 2 bases, leaving 9 bases between them. The rearrangement uses TRBV19 and TRBJ1-5; no firm D call. The sample taken for sequencing was peripheral blood. This TCR came from a man between 50 and 59 years old who had recovered from COVID-19. CDR3: CASSIGPVGNQPQHF. DNA of the CDR3: TGTGCCAGTAGTATAGGCCCGGTTGGCAATCAGCCCCAGCATTTT.